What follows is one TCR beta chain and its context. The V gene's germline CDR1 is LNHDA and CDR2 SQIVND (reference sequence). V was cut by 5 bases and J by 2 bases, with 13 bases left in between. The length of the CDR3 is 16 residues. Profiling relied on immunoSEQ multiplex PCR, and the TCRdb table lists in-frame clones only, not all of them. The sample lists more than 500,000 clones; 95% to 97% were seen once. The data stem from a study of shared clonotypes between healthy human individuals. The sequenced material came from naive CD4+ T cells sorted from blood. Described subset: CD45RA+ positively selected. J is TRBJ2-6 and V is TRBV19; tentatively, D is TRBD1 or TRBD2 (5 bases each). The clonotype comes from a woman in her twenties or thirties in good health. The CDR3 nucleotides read TGTGCCAGTAGTTTAGGACGGGACCCTGGGGCCAACGTCCTGACTTTC. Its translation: CASSLGRDPGANVLTF. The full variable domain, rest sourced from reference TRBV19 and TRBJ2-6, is DGGITQSPKYLFRKEGQNVTLSCEQNLNHDAMYWYRQDPGQGLRLIYYSQIVNDFQKGDIAEGYSVSREKKESFPLTVTSAQKNPTAFYLCASSLGRDPGANVLTFGAGSRLTVL.